These 6 T cell receptor beta chains originate from one sample sequenced in a study of molecular identifiers for immune sequencing clone quantification. TCRdb used MiXCR to reprocess the PCR reads, holding one entry per CDR3 protein. The profile shows under 600,000 distinct CDR3 sequences, roughly 25% of them singletons. The sample was naive CD8+ T cells from blood, with Jurkat cell RNA spiked in. Subset specified: FACS-sorted CD8+CD4-CCR7+CD45RA+ naive T cells. The receptors derive from a human donor in good health. Some libraries in this study had Jurkat cell RNA spiked in.

This clonotype came up many times. The rearrangement links TRBV2 to TRBJ1-4; D is perhaps TRBD1 (6 bases). Trimming pared 5 bases from V and 0 bases from J, leaving 13 bases between. The CDR3 consists of 16 residues. The germline V gene encodes CDR1 SNHLY and CDR2 FYNNEI. The CDR3 DNA sequence: TGTGCCAGCAGTAGGACAGCAAAAACAACTAATGAAAAACTGTTTTTT. Amino acids: CASSRTAKTTNEKLFF.

The V and J genes are TRBV7-8 and TRBJ2-1, with no clear D. This CDR3 region has 12 residues. Germline CDR1 reads SGHVS; CDR2 reads FQNEAQ. V was trimmed by 3 bases and J by 8 bases, leaving 8 bases between them. Written as DNA, the CDR3 is TGTGCCAGCAGCTTTGCTTTTGATGAGCAGTTCTTC. This translates into CASSFAFDEQFF.

The J gene is TRBJ2-3, the V gene TRBV27, with 7 bases identical to TRBD1. This CDR3 has 15 amino acids. Germline-derived CDR1 and CDR2 are MNHEY and SMNVEV (reference sequence). The ends lost 8 bases at V and 0 bases at J; junction bases unmatched: 8. The DNA of the CDR3 is TGTGCCAGCGGGGACAGCCAGTCTAGCACAGATACGCAGTATTTT. This translates into CASGDSQSSTDTQYF.

This clonotype was seen at least ten times. The V call is TRBV20-1, the J call TRBJ2-7, with TRBD1 matching over 7 bases. Germline V gene lookup returns CDR1 DFQATT and CDR2 SNEGSKA (reference sequence). The CDR3 is made up of 13 amino acids. The trim removed 0 bases at V and 2 bases at J, leaving 1 base unmatched. CDR3 DNA sequence: TGCAGTGCTAGAGATGGGACAGCCTACGAGCAGTACTTC. This gives the protein CSARDGTAYEQYF.

About this clonotype: This may stem from a read error, because a much larger clone lies one nucleotide away. As DNA, the CDR3 is TGCAGTGCTAGCCCGGACAGGGGATTCTTCACTGCAGCTTTCTTT. This codes for CSASPDRGFFTAAFF. This chain links TRBV20-1 with TRBJ1-1, with 9 bases aligning to TRBD1. Per the germline V gene, CDR1 is DFQATT and CDR2 is SNEGSKA (reference sequence). The CDR3 is 15 residues long.

This clonotype was observed many times. The CDR3 loop reads CASTRDTGIDTQYF. For the CDR3, the DNA is TGTGCCAGCACCCGGGACACCGGGATAGATACGCAGTATTTT. This chain connects TRBV6-2 or TRBV6-3 to TRBJ2-3, with D perhaps TRBD1 (6 bases). The CDR3 consists of 14 residues. Germline CDR1 reads MNHEY; CDR2 reads SVGEGT. V lost 7 bases, J lost 5 bases, and 16 bases lay in between.